These 12 T cell receptor beta chains share one sample of origin, sequenced in a study of blood T cell repertoires in COVID-19. Generated by immunoSEQ multiplex PCR, the TCRdb table keeps only in-frame clones and is missing some. The table lists approximately 260,000 clones, 80% to 90% of them singletons. The sample comprised PBMCs or T cells enriched from blood (not recorded which). The receptor source for this set is a man aged 25-40 years with acute COVID-19.

CDR3 in DNA: TGTGCCAGCAGCCTGTCGGGGTCGCCCGGCAATCAGCCCCAGCATTTT. It specifies CASSLSGSPGNQPQHF. V gene TRBV5-5 combines with J gene TRBJ1-5; no definite D call. The CDR3 spans 16 residues. The ends were cut back, 4 bases at V and 2 bases at J, with 16 bases in the middle. Germline V gene lookup returns CDR1 SGHKS and CDR2 YYEKEE (reference sequence).

The rearrangement joins TRBV12-5 to TRBJ2-3, with 9 bases fitting TRBD2. Germline V gene data show CDR1 as LGHNT and CDR2 as FRNRAP. There are 15 residues in the CDR3. J gave up 2 bases and V 6 bases, and 6 bases lay outside the gene matches. The CDR3 region is CASGYSGSITDTQYF. The CDR3 nucleotides read TGTGCTAGTGGATATAGCGGGAGTATCACAGATACGCAGTATTTT. The variable domain in full, completed from reference TRBV12-5 and TRBJ2-3, reads DARVTQTPRHKVTEMGQEVTMRCQPILGHNTVFWYRQTMMQGLELLAYFRNRAPLDDSGMPKDRFSAEMPDATLATLKIQPSEPRDSAVYFCASGYSGSITDTQYFGPGTRLTVL.

The chain combines TRBV4-2 with TRBJ2-2, with D possibly TRBD1 on 5 matching bases. This CDR3 comprises 14 residues. Germline lookup yields CDR1 LGHNA and CDR2 YNFKEQ. Trimming removed 1 base from V and 7 bases from J, with 10 bases in between. CDR3 DNA sequence: TGTGCCAGCAGCCAAGTTTCAGGGAACGGGGAGCTGTTTTTT. Translation gives CASSQVSGNGELFF.

This chain links TRBV6-1 with TRBJ2-2; D may be TRBD2 (5 bases). Germline CDR1 and CDR2: MNHNS and SASEGT. The CDR3 sequence is 16 residues long. The germline V and J ends were trimmed by 1 base and 2 bases, with 11 bases remaining between them. The chain's CDR3 is CASSEGGWGNTGELFF. The CDR3 nucleotides read TGTGCCAGCAGTGAAGGAGGGTGGGGAAACACCGGGGAGCTGTTTTTT.

This clone showed up just once. The rearrangement joins TRBV10-3 to TRBJ1-6, with D perhaps TRBD1 (6 bases). Germline CDR1 reads ENHRY; CDR2 reads SYGVKD. The V end lost 6 bases, the J end lost 8 bases, and 11 bases lay between the germline ends. The CDR3 is 13 amino acids. CDR3 region: CAIRDRTYSPLHF. In nucleotides, the CDR3 is TGTGCCATCAGAGACAGGACCTATTCACCCCTCCACTTT.

This chain uses TRBV30 with TRBJ1-3; 7 bases agree with TRBD1. From germline, CDR1 is GTSNPN and CDR2 SVGIG (reference sequence). The junction had 5 bases not matched to a gene; V was cut back by 5 bases and J by 10 bases. The length of the CDR3 is 11 residues. This chain's CDR3 is CAWEGAVTIYF. CDR3 nucleotide sequence: TGTGCCTGGGAGGGGGCTGTGACCATATATTTT.

J is TRBJ2-1 and V is TRBV3-1 (or the pseudogene TRBV3-2), with TRBD1 matching 8 bases. The V segment lost 4 bases and the J segment 8 bases; nucleotides outside the gene matches: 7. Germline V lookup: CDR1 LGHDT, CDR2 YNNKEL (reference sequence). CDR3 length: 14 residues. The CDR3 protein is CASSPWTGKDEQFF. The DNA for the CDR3 is TGTGCCAGCAGCCCGTGGACAGGGAAAGATGAGCAGTTCTTC.

The chain recombines TRBV5-5 with TRBJ1-2, with D possibly being TRBD1 (5 bases). This CDR3 comprises 12 residues. Trimming cost V 7 bases and J 5 bases, with 12 bases left between them. The germline CDR1 and CDR2 sequences are SGHKS and YYEKEE (reference sequence). CDR3 nucleotides: TGTGCCAGCTATAGGGGAGGGTATGGCTACACCTTC. This encodes CASYRGGYGYTF.

This chain joins TRBV11-2 and TRBJ2-6; 9 bases line up with TRBD1. This CDR3 has 19 residues. Germline loops: CDR1 SGHAT, CDR2 FQNNGV. The V segment lost 2 bases and the J segment 3 bases; nucleotides outside the gene matches: 11. This CDR3 is CASSLFYDRGRSGANVLTF. CDR3 bases: TGTGCCAGCAGCTTATTTTACGACAGGGGGAGAAGTGGGGCCAACGTCCTGACTTTC.

The chain links TRBV28 to TRBJ1-2; TRBD1 matches at 8 bases. This CDR3 contains 14 residues. CDR1 is MDHEN, CDR2 SYDVKM, per germline. Trimming took 4 bases from V and 8 from J; bases not matched to a gene: 9. CDR3 protein: CASSSGQGREGYTF. CDR3 DNA: TGTGCCAGCAGTTCAGGACAGGGTCGAGAGGGCTACACCTTC.

CDR3 protein: CASRGLGLNYGYTF. CDR3 bases: TGTGCCAGCAGAGGTCTGGGCCTAAACTATGGCTACACCTTC. The chain recombines TRBV14 with TRBJ1-2; D is unclear. The germline CDR1 and CDR2 sequences are SGHDN and FVKESK. The V gene lost 6 bases and the J gene lost 2 bases, with 13 bases spanning the gap. The CDR3 sequence is 14 residues long. The full variable domain, its missing parts supplied by reference TRBV14 and TRBJ1-2, is EAGVTQFPSHSVIEKGQTVTLRCDPISGHDNLYWYRRVMGKEIKFLLHFVKESKQDESGMPNNRFLAERTGGTYSTLKVQPAELEDSGVYFCASRGLGLNYGYTFGSGTRLTVV.

The J gene is TRBJ2-1, the V gene TRBV9; D gene ambiguous. This CDR3 region has 16 residues. Germline assignment: CDR1 SGDLS and CDR2 YYNGEE. The V and J ends lost 4 bases and 1 base respectively, with 15 bases between them. The CDR3 DNA follows: TGTGCCAGCAGCCCTTATGCTGGCGGATCCTACAATGAGCAGTTCTTC. Translated: CASSPYAGGSYNEQFF.